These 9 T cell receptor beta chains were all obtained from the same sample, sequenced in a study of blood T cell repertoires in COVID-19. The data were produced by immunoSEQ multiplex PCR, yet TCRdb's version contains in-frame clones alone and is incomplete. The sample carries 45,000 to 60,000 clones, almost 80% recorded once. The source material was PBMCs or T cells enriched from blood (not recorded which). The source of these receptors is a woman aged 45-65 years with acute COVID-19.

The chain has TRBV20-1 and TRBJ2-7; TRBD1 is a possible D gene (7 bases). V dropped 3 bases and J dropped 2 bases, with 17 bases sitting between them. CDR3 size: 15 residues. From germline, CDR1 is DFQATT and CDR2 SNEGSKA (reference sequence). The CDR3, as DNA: TGCAGTGCTAGTGTCCAGGGGGGTTTTACCTACGAGCAGTACTTC. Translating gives CSASVQGGFTYEQYF.

DNA for the CDR3: TGCGCCAGCAGCCAGCCCCGGGCCCACCCAAAGGAGGACTATGGCTACACCTTC. Translated, it gives CASSQPRAHPKEDYGYTF. The V call is TRBV5-1, the J call TRBJ1-2, with D unclear. This CDR3 has 18 amino acids. The ends were cut back, 4 bases at V and 3 bases at J, with 25 bases in the middle. The V gene's germline CDR1 is SGHRS and CDR2 YFSETQ.

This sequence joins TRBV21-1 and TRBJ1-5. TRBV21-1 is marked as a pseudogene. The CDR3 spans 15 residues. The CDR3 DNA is TGTGCCAGCAGCAGACCAGCGGTAGGCAATCAGCCCCAGCATTTT. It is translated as CASSRPAVGNQPQHF.

CDR3 nucleotide sequence: TGCAGTACGGACAGACGAGAGACCCAGTACTTC. It encodes CSTDRRETQYF. V is TRBV20-1 and J is TRBJ2-5; possible D gene TRBD1, 6 bases. This CDR3 has 11 residues. Trimming cost V 8 bases and J 4 bases, with 11 bases left between them. The germline gives CDR1 DFQATT, CDR2 SNEGSKA (reference sequence).

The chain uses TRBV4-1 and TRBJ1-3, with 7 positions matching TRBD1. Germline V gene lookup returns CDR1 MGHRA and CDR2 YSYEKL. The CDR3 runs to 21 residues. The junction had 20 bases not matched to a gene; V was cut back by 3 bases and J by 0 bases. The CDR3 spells CASSQEGLQGTNSSSGNTIYF. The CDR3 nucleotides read TGCGCCAGCAGCCAGGAGGGTCTACAGGGGACGAATTCGAGCTCTGGAAACACCATATATTTT.

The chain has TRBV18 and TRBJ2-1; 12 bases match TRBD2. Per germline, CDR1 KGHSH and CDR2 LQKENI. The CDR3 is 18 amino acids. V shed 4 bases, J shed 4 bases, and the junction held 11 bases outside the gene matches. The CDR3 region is CASSLPAPGLAGYNEQFF. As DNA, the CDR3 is TGTGCCAGCTCACTCCCTGCTCCGGGACTAGCGGGTTACAATGAGCAGTTCTTC.

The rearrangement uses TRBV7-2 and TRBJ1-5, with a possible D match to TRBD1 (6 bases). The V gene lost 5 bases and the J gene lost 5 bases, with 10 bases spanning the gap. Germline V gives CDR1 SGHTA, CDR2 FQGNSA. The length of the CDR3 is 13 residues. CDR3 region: CASSRDIYQPQHF. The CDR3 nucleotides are TGTGCCAGCAGCCGGGACATCTATCAGCCCCAGCATTTT.

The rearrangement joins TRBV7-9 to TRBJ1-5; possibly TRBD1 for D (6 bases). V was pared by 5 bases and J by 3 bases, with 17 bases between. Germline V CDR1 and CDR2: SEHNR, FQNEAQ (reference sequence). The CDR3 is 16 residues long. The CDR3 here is CASSQEWGQSNQPQHF. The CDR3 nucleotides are TGTGCCAGCAGCCAAGAATGGGGGCAGTCCAATCAGCCCCAGCATTTT.

In nucleotides, the CDR3 is TGTGCCAGCAAGCTTAGCGGGGGGGAGACCCAGTACTTC. As protein: CASKLSGGETQYF. The J gene is TRBJ2-5, the V gene TRBV2, with 10 bases identical to TRBD2. From germline, CDR1 is SNHLY and CDR2 FYNNEI. The CDR3 covers 13 residues. The trim removed 7 bases at V and 5 bases at J, leaving 4 bases unmatched.